These T cell receptor beta chains were read from a single sample in a study of T cell changes during pregnancy in multiple sclerosis. TCRdb's copy holds only in-frame clones and misses some; the assay was immunoSEQ multiplex PCR. In the table there are 30,000 to 35,000 clones, just over 90% of which are singletons. This specimen consisted of CD8+ T cells from peripheral blood mononuclear cells, obtained before pregnancy. Receptor source: a female donor with multiple sclerosis, enrolled in a pregnancy study. CDR3s include the opening cysteine and the closing phenylalanine or tryptophan. The D gene is left open where the match is weak. Size values are once, few and many counts, or a class for expanded clones, and some rows have none.

v_call	d_call	j_call	clone_size	cdr3_nt	cdr3_aa
TRBV29-1	.	TRBJ1-1	.	TGCAGCGTCGCCACAGGGAACCTTAACACTGAAGCTTTCTTT	CSVATGNLNTEAFF
TRBV7-9	TRBD2	TRBJ2-1	.	TGTGCCAGCAGCGGCCCAAAGATAGCGGGAGTGAATGAGCAGTTCTTC	CASSGPKIAGVNEQFF
TRBV4-1	TRBD1	TRBJ2-5	.	TGCGCCAGCAGCCAGGGCCGGACAGGTCTCCAAGAGACCCAGTACTTC	CASSQGRTGLQETQYF
TRBV19	.	TRBJ2-5	.	TGTGCCAGTAGTATAGATAGTCCCGGGACATCCCCAGAGACCCAGTACTTC	CASSIDSPGTSPETQYF
TRBV7-6	.	TRBJ1-1	once	TGTGCCAGCAGCTTAGCGTCGGGGGTGGGGAGCACTGAAGCTTTCTTT	CASSLASGVGSTEAFF
TRBV5-1	TRBD2	TRBJ2-1	.	TGCGCCAGCAGCTTAATGGCGGGAGGGAGGGATGAGCAGTTCTTC	CASSLMAGGRDEQFF
TRBV7-9	.	TRBJ1-3	.	TGTGCCAGCAGCCCTCGGGAGGGGGACTCTGGAAACACCATATATTTT	CASSPREGDSGNTIYF
TRBV9	.	TRBJ1-1	.	TGTGCCAGCAGGATAGTGGGGGGGGTCACTGAAGCTTTCTTT	CASRIVGGVTEAFF
TRBV7-9	.	TRBJ2-7	.	TGTGCCAGCAGTACTCCAACAGGTCCCGAGCAGTACTTC	CASSTPTGPEQYF
TRBV4-1	.	TRBJ1-2	.	TGCGCCAGCAGCCAAGGGGGTCAGGGCTTGGATGGCTACACCTTC	CASSQGGQGLDGYTF
TRBV11-2	TRBD1	TRBJ2-7	.	TGTGCCAGCAGCACGGGGGGGACAGGGGTTTACGAGCAGTACTTC	CASSTGGTGVYEQYF
TRBV27	TRBD1	TRBJ1-1	.	TGTGCCAGCAGTTTATTTAGTTGGGGGGGACAGGGGGGTAGACCTGAAGCTTTCTTT	CASSLFSWGGQGGRPEAFF
TRBV6-1	TRBD1	TRBJ2-7	.	TGTGCCAGCAGTGCCGGGACAGACCCTTCCTACGAGCAGTACTTC	CASSAGTDPSYEQYF
TRBV11-2	TRBD2	TRBJ2-1	.	TGTGCCAGCAGCTTACAGGGACTAGAGTCCCATGAGCAGTTCTTC	CASSLQGLESHEQFF
TRBV5-5	.	TRBJ1-2	.	TGTGCCAGCAGCTTGCCTTCAGGAGGCGGATATGGCTACACCTTC	CASSLPSGGGYGYTF
TRBV28	TRBD1	TRBJ2-7	.	TGTGCCAGCAGTTTTAGGGGACAGTCCTACGAGCAGTACTTC	CASSFRGQSYEQYF
TRBV9	TRBD2	TRBJ2-7	.	TGTGCCAGCAGCGCACTAGCGGGAGTGACGGGATCCTACGAGCAGTACTTC	CASSALAGVTGSYEQYF
TRBV6-4	TRBD2	TRBJ2-2	.	TGTGCCAGCAGTGAGGGACTAGCGGGAGCGAACACCGGGGAGCTGTTTTTT	CASSEGLAGANTGELFF
TRBV19	TRBD1	TRBJ1-3	.	TGTGCCAGCGGGGACAGGGAGGGTACTGGAAACACCATATATTTT	CASGDREGTGNTIYF
TRBV7-6	.	TRBJ2-3	.	TGTGCCAGCAGTGGCACGGGAACGCAGTATTTT	CASSGTGTQYF
TRBV4-2	TRBD1	TRBJ2-7	.	TGTGCCAGCAGCCAACGGATAACCGGGACAGGGATGGGGTACGAGCAGTACTTC	CASSQRITGTGMGYEQYF
TRBV10-1	.	TRBJ2-2	once	TGCGCCAGCAGTGAGTCAGCGCTGACCGGGGAGCTGTTTTTT	CASSESALTGELFF
TRBV12-5	.	TRBJ2-7	.	TGTGCTAGTGGACTAAGGTTTATCGGGATCCACGAGCAGTACTTC	CASGLRFIGIHEQYF
TRBV19	.	TRBJ1-2	.	TGTGCCAGTAGTATTGGCAGTGCCTATGGCTACACCTTC	CASSIGSAYGYTF
TRBV5-4	.	TRBJ1-1	few	TGTGCCAGCAGGTGGGCAGGTGGCCTCACTGAAGCTTTCTTT	CASRWAGGLTEAFF
TRBV2	.	TRBJ1-1	.	TGTGCCAGCCAGGGCAAGGGCACTGAAGCTTTCTTT	CASQGKGTEAFF
TRBV27	TRBD1	TRBJ1-6	.	TGTGCCAGCAGCGACAGGGAATATTCACCCCTCCACTTT	CASSDREYSPLHF
TRBV11-2	.	TRBJ2-1	.	TGTGCCAGCAGCTCCAGCGGATCCTACAATGAGCAGTTCTTC	CASSSSGSYNEQFF
TRBV7-2	.	TRBJ1-1	.	TGTGCCAGCAGCGAAACAGGGCAGAACACTGAAGCTTTCTTT	CASSETGQNTEAFF
TRBV29-1	.	TRBJ2-7	.	TGCAGCGTCCTTTCGACCACTACAATTTTGGAGCAGTACTTC	CSVLSTTTILEQYF
TRBV6-4	TRBD1	TRBJ2-7	.	TGTGCCAGCAGCCTCGACAGGGGCCCCTACGAGCAGTACTTC	CASSLDRGPYEQYF
TRBV9	.	TRBJ1-5	.	TGTGCCAGCAGCGTAGGAGGAAGCAATCAGCCCCAGCATTTT	CASSVGGSNQPQHF
TRBV7-9	.	TRBJ1-6	.	TGTGCCAGCAGCCCCGGAGGGATCTCCTATAATTCACCCCTCCACTTT	CASSPGGISYNSPLHF
TRBV29-1	TRBD1	TRBJ2-1	.	TGCAGCGTCGATACCGGGACAGTAAGTGAGCAGTTCTTC	CSVDTGTVSEQFF
TRBV11-2	TRBD1	TRBJ2-4	.	TGTGCCAGCAGCTGGGGACAGACGAACAAAAACATTCAGTACTTC	CASSWGQTNKNIQYF